Below are 24 T cell receptor beta chains sequenced from a single sample in a study of patients and donors after allogeneic stem cell transplantation. In TCRdb, the RT-PCR reads were re-called with MiXCR into one record per CDR3 protein. The sample lists about 57,000 distinct CDR3 sequences, about an eighth occurring once. Sequenced: blood, either unsorted or a sorted T cell fraction (not recorded which). The receptors derive from a human donor who was either an allogeneic HSCT recipient or a stem cell or donor lymphocyte infusion donor (not recorded which). It is not recorded whose cells these are; they may come from a transplant donor.

In this sample, this clonotype is medium-sized. This chain joins TRBV20-1 and TRBJ2-2; D uncertain. The ends were cut back, 4 bases at V and 2 bases at J, with 2 bases in the middle. From germline, CDR1 is DFQATT and CDR2 SNEGSKA (reference sequence). This CDR3 contains 11 residues. CDR3 region: CSATNTGELFF. CDR3 in DNA: TGCAGTGCTACCAACACCGGGGAGCTGTTTTTT.

This clonotype has just one count. The rearrangement joins TRBV7-6 to TRBJ2-5, with TRBD1 as a possible D gene (6 bases). Germline CDR1 reads SGHVS; CDR2 reads FNYEAQ. Trimming cost V 1 base and J 5 bases, with 11 bases left between them. CDR3 length: 14 residues. CDR3 sequence reads: CASSLEGEWETQYF. CDR3 nucleotide sequence: TGTGCCAGCAGCTTAGAGGGGGAGTGGGAGACCCAGTACTTC.

The chain employs TRBV5-1 and TRBJ2-7; 7 bases agree with TRBD1. With 4 bases clipped from V and 2 bases from J, the junction kept 3 bases outside the gene matches. The CDR3 loop spans 13 amino acids. Germline V CDR1 and CDR2: SGHRS, YFSETQ. DNA for the CDR3: TGCGCCAGCAGCAAAACAGGGGCCTACGAGCAGTACTTC. Translating gives CASSKTGAYEQYF.

This clonotype was detected once. The V gene is TRBV7-9, the J gene TRBJ2-5; the D call may be TRBD1 or TRBD2 (5 bases each). Looked up from germline, CDR1 is SEHNR and CDR2 is FQNEAQ (reference sequence). The V and J ends lost 3 bases and 5 bases respectively, with 13 bases between them. CDR3 size: 14 residues. The CDR3 DNA is TGTGCCAGCAGCTTTGGGGGTTTGGTGGAGACCCAGTACTTC. This sequence encodes CASSFGGLVETQYF.

Ten or more counts support this clonotype. The chain combines TRBV20-1 with TRBJ2-3; 10 bases fit TRBD2. V shed 6 bases, J shed 0 bases, and the junction held 3 bases outside the gene matches. Per germline, CDR1 DFQATT and CDR2 SNEGSKA (reference sequence). This CDR3 is 14 amino acids long. The CDR3 here is CSALAGASTDTQYF. CDR3 sequence (DNA): TGCAGTGCCCTAGCGGGGGCTAGCACAGATACGCAGTATTTT.

This clonotype was seen only a few times. The genes are TRBV20-1 and TRBJ2-4; no reliable D call. The V end lost 3 bases, the J end lost 2 bases, and 8 bases lay between the germline ends. The CDR3 contains 13 residues. In germline, CDR1 is DFQATT, CDR2 SNEGSKA (reference sequence). The chain's CDR3 is CSARALTKNIQYF. In DNA form, the CDR3 reads TGCAGTGCTAGGGCCCTTACCAAAAACATTCAGTACTTC.

This clonotype was observed many times. The rearrangement joins TRBV18 to TRBJ1-5, with 10 nucleotides matching TRBD1. Germline lookup yields CDR1 KGHSH and CDR2 LQKENI. V dropped 2 bases and J dropped 1; count of bases not matched to a gene: 2. The CDR3 extends over 16 amino acids. The CDR3, as DNA: TGTGCCAGCTCACCAACGGACAGGGGGAGCAATCAGCCCCAGCATTTT. This sequence encodes CASSPTDRGSNQPQHF.

The sample holds a few counts of this clonotype. CDR3 nucleotides: TGTGCCAGCCGCGCAGGGGAGGTCGATGAGCAGTTCTTC. Translated, it gives CASRAGEVDEQFF. The J gene is TRBJ2-1, the V gene TRBV21-1; the D call in the table, TRBD1, was not verified against the DNA. TRBV21-1 is a listed pseudogene. This CDR3 is 13 amino acids long.

The table lists this clonotype with a few counts. The chain joins TRBV7-2 to TRBJ2-3, with D perhaps matching TRBD1 or TRBD2 (5 bases each). Germline CDR1 reads SGHTA; CDR2 reads FQGNSA. V lost 5 bases to trimming and J lost 6 bases, with 15 bases between them. The CDR3 length is 14 residues. The CDR3 loop is CASSQYTGRDTQYF. The CDR3 nucleotides read TGTGCCAGCAGCCAATACACGGGGCGGGATACGCAGTATTTT.

The chain employs TRBV24-1 and TRBJ2-7, with D unclear. With 3 bases removed from V and 2 bases from J, the gap between germline ends came to 10 bases. Looked up from germline, CDR1 is KGHDR and CDR2 is SFDVKD. The length of the CDR3 is 14 residues. The CDR3 DNA follows: TGTGCCACCAGTGATCCCTCACCACCCTACGAGCAGTACTTC. It yields the protein CATSDPSPPYEQYF.

The table lists this clonotype with a few counts. CDR3 sequence (DNA): TGCAGTGCTAGAGTGCCCGGGACAGGCTTCTACGAGCAGTACTTC. It yields the protein CSARVPGTGFYEQYF. The chain carries TRBV20-1 and TRBJ2-7, with TRBD1 matching 8 bases. The J segment lost 3 bases and the V segment lost 1 base, leaving 8 bases of the junction unmatched. CDR1 is DFQATT, CDR2 SNEGSKA, per germline (reference sequence). The CDR3 contains 15 residues.

This clonotype was seen more than once but under ten times. This chain connects TRBV5-6 to TRBJ2-7, with 11 bases identical to TRBD2. V lost 4 bases and J lost 11; bases outside the gene matches: 11. The CDR3 covers 14 residues. Germline V lookup: CDR1 SGHDT, CDR2 YYEEEE. The CDR3: CASSRWTSGLKEYF. In DNA, the CDR3 is TGTGCCAGCAGCAGGTGGACTAGCGGGCTGAAGGAGTACTTC.

The chain joins TRBV10-3 to TRBJ2-1; D is ambiguous. Trimming pared 0 bases from V and 2 bases from J, leaving 8 bases between. Germline V gives CDR1 ENHRY, CDR2 SYGVKD. CDR3 size: 15 residues. CDR3 DNA sequence: TGTGCCATCAGTGAGTCGAGTACAGCCTACAATGAGCAGTTCTTC. Its translation: CAISESSTAYNEQFF.

This clonotype occurred many times. The chain employs TRBV11-2 and TRBJ1-2; unclear D gene. CDR1 is SGHAT and CDR2 is FQNNGV in the germline V gene. Trimming left V 0 bases short and J 6 bases short, with 23 bases between. The CDR3 has 18 amino acids. The CDR3, as DNA: TGTGCCAGCAGCTTAGATCTAACAGTTACCGCCTCTGAAAATGGCTACACCTTC. Residues: CASSLDLTVTASENGYTF.

This clonotype was observed a few times. The V call is TRBV6-5, the J call TRBJ1-2; D gene ambiguous. Germline CDR1 MNHEY, CDR2 SVGAGI. The V end was cut by 0 bases, the J end by 9 bases, with 14 bases between. This CDR3 has 14 residues. The CDR3 is CASSYSFQVSSYTF. CDR3 DNA sequence: TGTGCCAGCAGTTACTCGTTTCAGGTCTCAAGCTACACCTTC.

For the CDR3, the DNA is TGCGCCAGCAGCTTGGATGGGGCCACGTTAGACATTCAGTACTTC. Translation gives CASSLDGATLDIQYF. The chain joins TRBV5-1 to TRBJ2-4; a weak D match, TRBD1 (5 bases). This CDR3 spans 15 amino acids. The V end was cut by 0 bases, the J end by 8 bases, with 15 bases between. The germline V gene encodes CDR1 SGHRS and CDR2 YFSETQ.

Many counts were recorded for this clonotype. The rearrangement joins TRBV29-1 to TRBJ1-2; D gene uncertain. Germline V gene data show CDR1 as SQVTM and CDR2 as ANQGSEA. The CDR3 is made up of 13 amino acids. The germline V and J ends were trimmed by 0 bases and 4 bases, with 9 bases remaining between them. The CDR3 protein is CSVEDLDSYGYTF. As DNA, the CDR3 is TGCAGCGTTGAAGATTTGGATTCCTATGGCTACACCTTC.

The rearrangement links TRBV7-9 to TRBJ2-7; D is undetermined. Germline-derived CDR1 and CDR2 are SEHNR and FQNEAQ (reference sequence). The CDR3 is made up of 13 amino acids. V was pared by 3 bases and J by 2 bases, with 8 bases between. CDR3 protein: CASSFDNTYEQYF. The CDR3 DNA reads TGTGCCAGCAGCTTCGACAACACCTACGAGCAGTACTTC.

V and J are TRBV20-1 and TRBJ2-3; D unresolved. The CDR3 consists of 10 residues. Trimming removed 6 bases from V and 3 bases from J, with 4 bases in between. Germline CDR1 and CDR2: DFQATT and SNEGSKA (reference sequence). The CDR3 nucleotides are TGCAGTGCCGCTACAGATACGCAGTATTTT. Residues: CSAATDTQYF.

This clonotype was counted at least ten times. V and J are TRBV7-6 and TRBJ1-1; TRBD1 might be the D (5 bases). CDR1 and CDR2 (germline): SGHVS, FNYEAQ. The CDR3 contains 14 residues. With 2 bases removed from V and 1 base from J, the gap between germline ends came to 8 bases. DNA for the CDR3: TGTGCCAGCAGCTTAAACGGGGCGAACACTGAAGCTTTCTTT. Its protein product is CASSLNGANTEAFF.

The J gene is TRBJ2-7, the V gene TRBV4-2, with 9 nucleotides matching TRBD2. V gave up 0 bases and J gave up 5 bases; unmatched junction bases: 8. CDR3 length equals 16 residues. Germline V gene data show CDR1 as LGHNA and CDR2 as YNFKEQ. The chain's CDR3 is CASSQDRCSGSHEQYF. DNA of the CDR3: TGTGCCAGCAGCCAAGATCGGTGTAGCGGGAGTCACGAGCAGTACTTC.

In its sample, this clonotype was seen many times. This sequence joins TRBV12-3 or TRBV12-4 and TRBJ2-5; 7 positions agree with TRBD2. V lost 2 bases and J lost 2; bases outside the gene matches: 2. CDR3 size: 14 residues. The CDR3, as DNA: TGTGCCAGCAGTTTACGGGGGGTGCAAGAGACCCAGTACTTC. Encoded protein: CASSLRGVQETQYF.

This chain joins TRBV13 and TRBJ2-7, with TRBD1 matching 8 bases. Germline CDR1 PRHDT, CDR2 FYEKMQ (reference sequence). This CDR3 has 15 residues. Trimming took 5 bases from V and 3 from J; bases not matched to a gene: 9. This CDR3 reads CASSPGQGPLYEQYF. As DNA, the CDR3 is TGTGCCAGCAGCCCCGGACAGGGCCCCCTCTACGAGCAGTACTTC.

In its sample, this clonotype was seen a few times. CDR3 DNA: TGCGCCAGCAGCTTAAACCTTGGCGGCAACACCGGGGAGCTGTTTTTT. Its protein product is CASSLNLGGNTGELFF. The chain has TRBV5-1 and TRBJ2-2; D not resolved. The V end lost 2 bases, the J end lost 2 bases, and 13 bases lay between the germline ends. Germline loops: CDR1 SGHRS, CDR2 YFSETQ. This CDR3 contains 16 residues.